The rows below give T cell receptor beta chains drawn from one sample of a study of T cell changes during pregnancy in multiple sclerosis. Sequencing used immunoSEQ multiplex PCR; TCRdb keeps in-frame clones, though not all of them. The sample contains tens of thousands of clones, around 90% of which appear only once. The source was peripheral blood, collected before pregnancy. The receptors shown here come from a female donor with multiple sclerosis, enrolled in a pregnancy study. The CDR3 runs from the conserved cysteine through the conserved F or W. The D gene is left open where the match is weak. Only part of the rows carry a size: once, few, many, or a class if the clone is expanded.

TRBJ1-5,.,TRBD1,TRBV4-1,CASSQDPGGGQPQHF
TRBJ2-5,.,TRBD2,TRBV15,CATSFGGAQETQYF
TRBJ1-2,.,.,TRBV7-6,CASSPGGGAHGYTF
TRBJ2-1,once,TRBD1,TRBV7-8,CASANPTQSQGDEQFF
TRBJ1-4,once,.,TRBV5-1,CASSLRGANEKLFF
TRBJ1-3,once,TRBD1,TRBV5-1,CASSSGQGSGNTIYF
TRBJ2-7,.,TRBD1,TRBV6-1,CASSAMTGTPYEQYF
TRBJ2-7,.,.,TRBV5-6,CASSLAGDLNEQYF
TRBJ1-1,.,.,TRBV2,CASTRSSTEAFF
TRBJ2-3,.,TRBD2,TRBV28,CASSFREEDTDTQYF
TRBJ1-5,.,.,TRBV7-9,CASGVGGSNQPQHF
TRBJ2-2,.,TRBD2,TRBV19,CASTWGGTTTGELFF
TRBJ1-1,.,.,TRBV2,CASTYGFREEAFF
TRBJ1-2,.,.,TRBV14,CASSQDMRNGYTF
TRBJ1-4,.,.,TRBV7-2,CASSKGYTNEKLFF
TRBJ2-3,.,TRBD2,TRBV18,CASSLGGLAGRGTDTQYF
TRBJ1-2,.,.,TRBV6-6,CASSPATVNGYTF
TRBJ1-5,.,.,TRBV27,CASSTTYWTVGRNQPQHF
TRBJ1-4,.,.,TRBV7-3,CASSLNGGGMGEKLFF
TRBJ2-2,.,TRBD1,TRBV2,CASSSGTGIDTGELFF
TRBJ1-2,.,.,TRBV5-5,CASRPGMGYGYTF
TRBJ1-1,.,TRBD1,TRBV27,CASSFQLGTANTEAFF
TRBJ1-5,.,.,TRBV5-6,CASSAERGGNQPQHF
TRBJ2-3,.,TRBD2,TRBV30,CAWSSGGVYF
TRBJ1-1,.,.,TRBV5-1,CASSLGGGNTEAFF
TRBJ2-6,.,.,TRBV30,CAWIEQDFSGANVLTF
TRBJ2-5,.,TRBD1,TRBV7-9,CASSDRDSWSLETQYF
TRBJ2-7,.,TRBD1,TRBV6-5,CASSISGTGYNEQYF
TRBJ1-4,once,TRBD1,TRBV4-1,CASSQVGGQLNEKLFF
TRBJ2-2,.,.,TRBV29-1,CSVTVNRVGELFF
TRBJ1-2,.,TRBD1,TRBV5-6,CASSFTGGPFYGYTF
TRBJ2-3,.,.,TRBV13,CASSLDGGGTDTQYF
TRBJ1-3,.,TRBD1,TRBV7-8,CASSLGRGRVSSGNTIYF
TRBJ1-5,.,.,TRBV19,CASSPQGINQPQHF
TRBJ2-3,few,TRBD1,TRBV2,CASSGGTGRTDTQYF
TRBJ2-7,.,.,TRBV6-5,CASSYRTGRGIYEQYF
TRBJ2-3,.,TRBD2,TRBV5-1,CASSLGSGVADTQYF
TRBJ1-5,.,.,TRBV2,CASSGIREEQPQHF
TRBJ1-2,.,.,TRBV25-1,CASRYSNYGYTF
TRBJ2-2,once,.,TRBV7-3,CASRAYGTTGELFF
TRBJ1-1,.,.,TRBV9,CASSVEQLNTEAFF
TRBJ2-5,few,TRBD2,TRBV2,CAREGLDKQETQYF
TRBJ1-6,.,.,TRBV5-1,CASSLGFQGSPINSPLHF
TRBJ1-4,.,.,TRBV15,CATSRTGLANEKLFF
TRBJ1-1,.,.,TRBV27,CASSDRFTEAFF
TRBJ1-3,.,.,TRBV7-3,CASSTDSSSGNTIYF
TRBJ2-1,once,.,TRBV13,CASSSISGHEQFF
TRBJ1-3,.,.,TRBV25-1,CASSAFQGRNTIYF
TRBJ2-5,.,.,TRBV5-1,CASSLAGLSPQYF